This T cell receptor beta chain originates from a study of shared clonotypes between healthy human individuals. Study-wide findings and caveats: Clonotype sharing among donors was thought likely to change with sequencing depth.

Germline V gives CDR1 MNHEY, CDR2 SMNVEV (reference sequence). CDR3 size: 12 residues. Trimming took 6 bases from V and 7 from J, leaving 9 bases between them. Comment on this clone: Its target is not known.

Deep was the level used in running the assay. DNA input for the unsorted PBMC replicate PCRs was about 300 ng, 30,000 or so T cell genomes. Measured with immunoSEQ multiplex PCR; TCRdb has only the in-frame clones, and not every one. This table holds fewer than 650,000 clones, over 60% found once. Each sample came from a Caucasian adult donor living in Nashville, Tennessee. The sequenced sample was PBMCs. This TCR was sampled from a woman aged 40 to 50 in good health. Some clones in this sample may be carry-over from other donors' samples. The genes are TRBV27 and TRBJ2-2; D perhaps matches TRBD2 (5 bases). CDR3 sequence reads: CASSGEFGELFF. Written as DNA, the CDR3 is TGTGCCAGCAGCGGGGAGTTCGGGGAGCTGTTTTTT.